One and the same sample provided the 5 T cell receptor beta chains below, sequenced in a study of T cell repertoires in cytomegalovirus infection (dated by TCRdb to between 2018 and 2021). TCRdb lists the instrument as Illumina HiSeq 1500. TCRdb handled the public reads itself, with Q25 trimming in fastp and clone calling in MiXCR, and kept productive beta chains. Each entry merges the rows of one CDR3 protein and shows their most common DNA and genes. The sample table holds some 920,000 distinct CDR3 sequences, of which roughly 31% were seen once. The ten largest clones capture 13% of the sample. This specimen's treatment or condition label, per the study, means: in vitro stimulation with specific CMV peptide epitopes to enrich CMV-specific T cells. These receptors have no identified antigens. Material: cultured CD8+ T cells from PBMCs, obtained from culture after CMV antigen stimulation. The receptors come from a human donor in good health (CMV status not recorded). Some clones in this sample may be carry-over from other donors' samples.

This clonotype was seen a few times. The V gene is TRBV7-9, the J gene TRBJ1-1; a weak D match, TRBD1 (6 bases). Germline V gene data show CDR1 as SEHNR and CDR2 as FQNEAQ (reference sequence). V shed 8 bases and J shed 0 bases, with 19 bases lying between them. The CDR3 runs 16 residues. The CDR3 is CASPYDNREMNTEAFF. The CDR3 DNA reads TGTGCCAGCCCCTATGACAACAGGGAAATGAACACTGAAGCTTTCTTT. The full variable domain, completed using reference TRBV7-9 and TRBJ1-1, is DTGVSQNPRHKITKRGQNVTFRCDPISEHNRLYWYRQTLGQGPEFLTYFQNEAQLEKSRLLSDRFSAERPKGSFSTLEIQRTEQGDSAMYLCASPYDNREMNTEAFFGQGTRLTVV.

This clonotype showed up just once. The gene calls are TRBV6-6 and TRBJ2-7; D is uncertain. The CDR3 has 11 amino acids. The germline CDR1 and CDR2 sequences are MNHNY and SVGAGI (reference sequence). V was trimmed by 3 bases and J by 3 bases, leaving 3 bases between them. The CDR3 spells CASSYLYEQYV. The CDR3 nucleotides are TGTGCCAGCAGTTATCTCTACGAGCAGTACGTC.

This clonotype turned up a few times. The chain carries TRBV2 and TRBJ2-1, with D perhaps matching TRBD2 (6 bases). The CDR3 spans 15 residues. Germline loops: CDR1 SNHLY, CDR2 FYNNEI. V lost 4 bases and J 0 bases, leaving 10 bases between the germline ends. The CDR3 sequence: CASSGGDSSYNEQFF. DNA of the CDR3: TGTGCCAGCAGTGGGGGGGATAGCTCCTACAATGAGCAGTTCTTC.

With respect to this clonotype: The junction does not match germline at one end; this may be a read error. V gene TRBV27 combines with J gene TRBJ1-1; D might be TRBD1 (5 bases). CDR1 and CDR2 from the germline V gene are MNHEY and SMNVEV (reference sequence). There are 14 residues in the CDR3. CDR3 sequence (DNA): TGTGCCAGCAGTCAAGGGGACCTGAATACTGAAGCTTTCTTT. It codes for CASSQGDLNTEAFF.

This clonotype appeared a few times. The V and J genes are TRBV24-1 and TRBJ2-5; 8 nucleotides match TRBD1. Trimming removed 4 bases from V and 5 bases from J; junction bases left unmatched: 8. Per the germline V gene, CDR1 is KGHDR and CDR2 is SFDVKD. The CDR3 length is 15 residues. DNA of the CDR3: TGTGCCACCAGTGACTTTCGACAGGGGCGGGAGACCCAGTACTTC. It yields the protein CATSDFRQGRETQYF.